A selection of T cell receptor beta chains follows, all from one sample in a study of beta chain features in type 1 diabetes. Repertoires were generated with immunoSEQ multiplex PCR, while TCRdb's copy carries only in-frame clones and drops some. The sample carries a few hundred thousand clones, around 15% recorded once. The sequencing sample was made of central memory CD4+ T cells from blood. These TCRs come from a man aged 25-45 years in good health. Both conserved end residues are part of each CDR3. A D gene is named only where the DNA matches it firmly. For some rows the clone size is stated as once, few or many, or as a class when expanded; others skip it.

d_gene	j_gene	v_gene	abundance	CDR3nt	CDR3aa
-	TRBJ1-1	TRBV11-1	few	TGTGCCAGCAGCTTCGTTGAAGGCCAGGGAGCTTTCTTT	CASSFVEGQGAFF
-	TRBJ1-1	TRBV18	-	TGTGCCAGCTCACCACCAGTTATCCCCTCCCACGTGGAAGCTTTCTTT	CASSPPVIPSHVEAFF
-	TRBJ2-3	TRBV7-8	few	TGTGCCAGCAGCATCCGACGGGAAGATACGCAGTATTTT	CASSIRREDTQYF
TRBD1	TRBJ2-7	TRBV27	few	TGTGCCAGCAGCCAAAGATGGGACAGGGGTGCTGGCGAGCAGTACTTC	CASSQRWDRGAGEQYF
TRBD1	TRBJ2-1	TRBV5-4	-	TGTGCCAGCAGCCCTCCAGGGGGCAATGAGCAGTTCTTC	CASSPPGGNEQFF
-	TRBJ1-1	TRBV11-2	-	TGTGCCAGCAGCTTCCGTTTTTCGGAAGCTTTCTTT	CASSFRFSEAFF
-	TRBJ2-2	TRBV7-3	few	TGTGCCAGCAGCCATAGCTCGGACACCGGGGAGCTGTTTTTT	CASSHSSDTGELFF
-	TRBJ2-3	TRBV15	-	TGTGCCACCAGCCGTAACCAACCTAAGTCTCACAGTAGCACAGATACGCAGTATTTT	CATSRNQPKSHSSTDTQYF
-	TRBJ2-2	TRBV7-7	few	TGTGCCAGCACCCGGACATCGAACACCGGGGAGCTGTTTTTT	CASTRTSNTGELFF
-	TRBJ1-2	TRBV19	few	TGTGCCAGTAGCAACCCCGCCCGGGGGTTCGGCACCTTC	CASSNPARGFGTF
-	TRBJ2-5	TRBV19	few	TGTGCCAGTAGGGGTCGCGGCCAAGAGACCCAGTACTTC	CASRGRGQETQYF
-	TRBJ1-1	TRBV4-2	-	TGTGCCAGCAGCCAAGATCGACAACAGAAAGCTTTCTTT	CASSQDRQQKAFF
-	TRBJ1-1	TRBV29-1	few	TGCAGCGTTGAAGATCGAAGAGGGACATCTTTATCGAACACTGAAGCTTTCTTT	CSVEDRRGTSLSNTEAFF
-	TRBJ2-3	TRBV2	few	TGTGCCAGCATTGGGACCTCCACAGCCGCAGATACGCAGTATTTT	CASIGTSTAADTQYF
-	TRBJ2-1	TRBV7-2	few	TGTGCCAGCAGCTTGACCAGCGGAGACTACAATGAGCAGTTCTTC	CASSLTSGDYNEQFF
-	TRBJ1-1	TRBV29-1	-	TGCAGCGTTGACCCGTATCGGGTAGCTTTCTTT	CSVDPYRVAFF
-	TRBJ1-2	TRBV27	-	TGTGCCAGCAGTTCAGGCAGCTATGGCTACACCTTC	CASSSGSYGYTF
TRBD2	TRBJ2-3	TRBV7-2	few	TGTGCCAGCAGCCAGGCAGGCACGGGAGGGCTCGGTACGCAGTATTTT	CASSQAGTGGLGTQYF
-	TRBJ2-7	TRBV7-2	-	TGTGCCAGCAGCTTTTCGGGGAGCCGCGAGCAGTACTTC	CASSFSGSREQYF
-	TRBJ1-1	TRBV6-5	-	TGTGCCAGCACCCCGGGGGCGGGCACTGAAGCTTTCTTT	CASTPGAGTEAFF
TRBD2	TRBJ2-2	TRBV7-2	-	TGTGCCAGCAGCTTAGGACCGACTAGCGGGAGGACCACCGGGGAGCTGTTTTTT	CASSLGPTSGRTTGELFF
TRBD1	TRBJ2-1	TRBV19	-	TGTGCCAGTACTCAATCGACAGGGTACCATGAGCAGTTCTTC	CASTQSTGYHEQFF
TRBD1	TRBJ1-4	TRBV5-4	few	TGTGCCAGCAGCTTTTTACAGGGGTTAAATGAAAAACTGTTTTTT	CASSFLQGLNEKLFF
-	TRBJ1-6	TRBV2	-	TGTGCCAGCAGTGAATTCGGCGGAGCACCCCTCCACTTT	CASSEFGGAPLHF
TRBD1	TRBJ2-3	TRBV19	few	TGTGCCAGTAACCCTAGGGACAGGGCGTTCACAGATACGCAGTATTTT	CASNPRDRAFTDTQYF
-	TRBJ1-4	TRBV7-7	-	TGTGCCAGCAGCTCCGGGACGGCGGCGTTTTTT	CASSSGTAAFF
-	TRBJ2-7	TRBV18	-	TGTGCCAGCTCACCACCAGGGACACTAACCTACGAGCAGTACTTC	CASSPPGTLTYEQYF
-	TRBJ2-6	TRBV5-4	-	TGTGCCAGCAGCCGGGACGCAAACTCTGGGGCCAACGTCCTGACTTTC	CASSRDANSGANVLTF
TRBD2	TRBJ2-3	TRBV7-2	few	TGTGCCAGCAGCTTGACTAGCGGGGGGACGCAGTATTTT	CASSLTSGGTQYF
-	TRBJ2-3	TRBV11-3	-	TGTGCCAGCAGCCGGCTAGCGAGCCTCACAGATACGCAGTATTTT	CASSRLASLTDTQYF
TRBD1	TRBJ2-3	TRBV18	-	TGTGCCAGCTCACTCCTGGGACAGGGCCCAACCACAGATACGCAGTATTTT	CASSLLGQGPTTDTQYF
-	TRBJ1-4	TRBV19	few	TGTGCCAGCAATGGGGGGGCTAATGAAAAACTGTTTTTT	CASNGGANEKLFF
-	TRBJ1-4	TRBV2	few	TGTGCCAGCAGTGGGTTAGGGTCGGGAGGTGAAAAACTGTTTTTT	CASSGLGSGGEKLFF
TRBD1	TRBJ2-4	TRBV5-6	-	TGTGCCAGCAGCTTGATAGAAGCGGCAGGGGGCGCCCTGGACATTCAGTACTTC	CASSLIEAAGGALDIQYF
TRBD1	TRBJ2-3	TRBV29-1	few	TGCAGCGATCTACAGGGGGGCACAGATACGCAGTATTTT	CSDLQGGTDTQYF
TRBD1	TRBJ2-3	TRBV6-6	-	TGTGCCACCCTGGACCCGCGACAGGGAACAGATACGCAGTATTTT	CATLDPRQGTDTQYF
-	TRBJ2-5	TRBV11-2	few	TGTGCCAGCAGCTTAGGCCTAGCCAAAGAGACCCAGTACTTC	CASSLGLAKETQYF
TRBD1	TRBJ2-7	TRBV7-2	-	TGTGCCAGCAGCTTAGAGGGGGGACAGGGGTACGAGCAGTACTTC	CASSLEGGQGYEQYF
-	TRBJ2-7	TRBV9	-	TGTGCCAGCAGCCCCAGGGGGGGATTTTACGAGCAGTACTTC	CASSPRGGFYEQYF
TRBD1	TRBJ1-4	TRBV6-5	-	TGTGCCAGCTGGCGACAGGGGGGGGAAAAACTGTTTTTT	CASWRQGGEKLFF
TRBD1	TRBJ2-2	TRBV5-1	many	TGCGCCAGCAGACCCCAGGGGGCTGGGACCGGGGAGCTGTTTTTT	CASRPQGAGTGELFF
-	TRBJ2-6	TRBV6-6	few	TGTGCCAGCAGTCTACAGGGCCCCTCTGGGGCCAACGTCCTGACTTTC	CASSLQGPSGANVLTF